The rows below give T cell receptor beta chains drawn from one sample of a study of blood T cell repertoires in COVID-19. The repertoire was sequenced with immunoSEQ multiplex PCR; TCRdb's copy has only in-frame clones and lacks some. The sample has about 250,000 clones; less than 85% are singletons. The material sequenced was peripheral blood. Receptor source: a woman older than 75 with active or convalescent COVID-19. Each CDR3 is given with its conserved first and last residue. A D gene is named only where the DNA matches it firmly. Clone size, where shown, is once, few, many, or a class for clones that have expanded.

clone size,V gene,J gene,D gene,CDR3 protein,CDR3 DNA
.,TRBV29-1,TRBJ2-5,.,CSVSGLGETQYF,TGCAGCGTTAGCGGGTTGGGGGAGACCCAGTACTTC
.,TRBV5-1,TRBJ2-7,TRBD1,CASSLWTGVNYEQYF,TGCGCCAGCAGCTTGTGGACAGGGGTAAACTACGAGCAGTACTTC
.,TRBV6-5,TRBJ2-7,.,CASSRQVYEQYF,TGTGCCAGCAGCAGACAGGTCTACGAGCAGTACTTC
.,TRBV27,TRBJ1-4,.,CASSFSGNGEKLFF,TGTGCCAGCAGTTTCTCGGGGAACGGTGAAAAACTGTTTTTT
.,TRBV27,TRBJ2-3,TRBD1,CASSVPGQPDTQYF,TGTGCCAGCAGTGTACCGGGACAGCCAGATACGCAGTATTTT
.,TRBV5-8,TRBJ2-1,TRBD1,CASSPDRAASNEQFF,TGTGCCAGCAGCCCAGACAGGGCAGCAAGCAATGAGCAGTTCTTC
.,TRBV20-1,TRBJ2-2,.,CSASFGISNTGELFF,TGCAGTGCTAGTTTCGGTATTTCTAACACCGGGGAGCTGTTTTTT
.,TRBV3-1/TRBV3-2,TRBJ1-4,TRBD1,CASSQRDRDEKLFF,TGTGCCAGCAGCCAAAGGGACAGGGATGAAAAACTGTTTTTT
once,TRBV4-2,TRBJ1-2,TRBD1,CASSQEIQGADYGYTF,TGTGCCAGCAGCCAGGAAATACAGGGGGCCGACTATGGCTACACCTTC
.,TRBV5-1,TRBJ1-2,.,CASSPRGANYGYTF,TGCGCCAGCAGCCCCCGCGGCGCCAACTATGGCTACACCTTC
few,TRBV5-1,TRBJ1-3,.,CASSQPGQDGNTIYF,TGCGCCAGCAGCCAGCCAGGGCAGGATGGAAACACCATATATTTT
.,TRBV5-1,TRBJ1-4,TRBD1,CASSRTGGAYEKLFF,TGCGCCAGCAGCAGAACAGGGGGCGCCTATGAAAAACTGTTTTTT
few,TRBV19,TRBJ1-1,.,CASRRIEGRDNTEAFF,TGTGCCAGTAGAAGAATCGAGGGCCGGGATAACACTGAAGCTTTCTTT
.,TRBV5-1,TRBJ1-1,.,CASSLDSLRGAEAFF,TGCGCCAGCAGCTTGGATTCCCTTCGGGGAGCTGAAGCTTTCTTT
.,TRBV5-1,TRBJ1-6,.,CASSLDRELSPLHF,TGCGCCAGCAGCTTGGACAGGGAGCTTTCACCCCTCCACTTT
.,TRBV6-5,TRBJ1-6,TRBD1,CASRQGSNSPLHF,TGTGCCAGCAGACAGGGGTCAAATTCACCCCTCCACTTT
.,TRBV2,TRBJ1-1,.,CASSEEGREIEAFF,TGTGCCAGCAGTGAAGAGGGGCGGGAAATTGAAGCTTTCTTT
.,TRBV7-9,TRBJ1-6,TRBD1,CASLRGSNSPLHF,TGTGCCAGCCTCAGGGGGAGCAATTCACCCCTCCACTTT
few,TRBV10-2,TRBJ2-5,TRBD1,CASSERAGGSETQYF,TGCGCCAGCAGTGAGAGGGCAGGGGGTTCGGAGACCCAGTACTTC
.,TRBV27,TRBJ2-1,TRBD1,CASSPVTGGIYNEQFF,TGTGCCAGCAGCCCGGTGACAGGGGGAATCTACAATGAGCAGTTCTTC
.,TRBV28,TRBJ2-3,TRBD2,CASTGASGGALNTQYF,TGTGCCAGCACAGGAGCATCCGGGGGGGCTTTGAATACGCAGTATTTT
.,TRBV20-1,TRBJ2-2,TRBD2,CSASRLAGHRELFF,TGCAGTGCTAGTCGTCTAGCGGGGCACCGGGAGCTGTTTTTT
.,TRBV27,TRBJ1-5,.,CASRGWGGNQPQHF,TGTGCCAGCAGAGGCTGGGGAGGCAATCAGCCCCAGCATTTT
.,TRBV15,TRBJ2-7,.,CATSRGYEQYF,TGTGCCACCAGCCGGGGCTACGAGCAGTACTTC
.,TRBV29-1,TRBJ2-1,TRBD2,CSVEVRPAGVHNEQFF,TGCAGCGTTGAAGTTAGGCCAGCGGGAGTCCACAATGAGCAGTTCTTC
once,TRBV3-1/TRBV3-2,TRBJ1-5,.,CASSQAGGAQHF,TGTGCCAGCAGCCAAGCGGGTGGAGCCCAGCATTTT
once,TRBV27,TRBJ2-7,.,CASSKQGWIQREQYF,TGTGCCAGCAGTAAACAGGGATGGATTCAGCGCGAGCAGTACTTC
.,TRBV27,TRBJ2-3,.,CASSLRQATDTQYF,TGTGCCAGCAGTTTACGCCAGGCCACAGATACGCAGTATTTT
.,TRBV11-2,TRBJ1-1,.,CATRRFEGDTEAFF,TGTGCCACCCGAAGGTTTGAGGGAGACACTGAAGCTTTCTTT
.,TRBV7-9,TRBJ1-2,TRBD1,CASSSKQGRSGYTF,TGTGCCAGCAGCTCAAAACAGGGGCGGAGTGGCTACACCTTC
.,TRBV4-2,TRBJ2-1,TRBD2,CASSRLRTSGSYNEQFF,TGTGCCAGCAGCCGGCTACGGACTAGCGGGAGTTACAATGAGCAGTTCTTC
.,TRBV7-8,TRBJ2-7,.,CAIKGGYEQYF,TGTGCCATCAAGGGCGGGTACGAGCAGTACTTC
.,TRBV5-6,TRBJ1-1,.,CASSRVNTEAFF,TGTGCCAGCAGCAGAGTGAACACTGAAGCTTTCTTT
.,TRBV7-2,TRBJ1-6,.,CASSFVENSPLHF,TGTGCCAGCAGCTTTGTTGAGAATTCACCCCTCCACTTT
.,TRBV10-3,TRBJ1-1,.,CAISESWGGTEAFF,TGTGCCATCAGTGAGTCGTGGGGGGGAACTGAAGCTTTCTTT
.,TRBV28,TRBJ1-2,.,CASSLEARGYTF,TGTGCCAGCAGTTTAGAGGCTCGGGGCTACACCTTC
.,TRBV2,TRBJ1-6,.,CASSEAPPGGALNSPLHF,TGTGCCAGCAGTGAAGCGCCCCCGGGGGGAGCCCTTAATTCACCCCTCCACTTT
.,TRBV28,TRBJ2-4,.,CASRRAGVGENIQYF,TGTGCCAGCAGACGTGCCGGAGTGGGAGAAAACATTCAGTACTTC
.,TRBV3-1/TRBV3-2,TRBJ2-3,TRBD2,CASSQDRGVSDTQYF,TGTGCCAGCAGCCAAGATCGGGGGGTCTCAGATACGCAGTATTTT
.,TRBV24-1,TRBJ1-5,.,CATSEFGNQPQHF,TGTGCCACCAGTGAATTCGGCAATCAGCCCCAGCATTTT
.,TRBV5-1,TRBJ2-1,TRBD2,CASGIAGGRIYNEQFF,TGCGCCAGCGGAATAGCGGGGGGGCGTATTTACAATGAGCAGTTCTTC
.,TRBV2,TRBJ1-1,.,CASSINTMNTEAFF,TGTGCCAGCAGTATAAACACAATGAACACTGAAGCTTTCTTT
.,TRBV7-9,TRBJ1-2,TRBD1,CASSGTGPYGYTF,TGTGCCAGCAGCGGGACAGGTCCGTATGGCTACACCTTC
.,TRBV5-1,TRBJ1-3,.,CASSLGVAGPGNTIYF,TGCGCCAGCAGCTTGGGGGTAGCAGGGCCTGGAAACACCATATATTTT